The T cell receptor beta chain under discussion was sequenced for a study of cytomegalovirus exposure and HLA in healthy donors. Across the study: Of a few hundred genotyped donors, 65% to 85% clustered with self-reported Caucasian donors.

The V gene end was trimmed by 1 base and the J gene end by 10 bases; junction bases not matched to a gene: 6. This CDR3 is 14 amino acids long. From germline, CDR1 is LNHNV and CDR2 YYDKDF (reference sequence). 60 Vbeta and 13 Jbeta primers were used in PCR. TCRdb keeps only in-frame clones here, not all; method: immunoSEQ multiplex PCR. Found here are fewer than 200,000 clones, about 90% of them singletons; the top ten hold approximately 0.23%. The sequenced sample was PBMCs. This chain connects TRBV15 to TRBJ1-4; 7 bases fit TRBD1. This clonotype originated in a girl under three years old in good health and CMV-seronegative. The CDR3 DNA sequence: TGTGCCACCAGCAGAGGACAGGGTCCGTTAAAACTGTTTTTT. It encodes CATSRGQGPLKLFF.